Detailed here is one T cell receptor beta chain. Its antigen is not yet known. It has no much larger one-base neighbor in the sample; base qualities were not kept. This sample was taken from a study of blood T cell repertoires in COVID-19 (dated by TCRdb to between 2020 and 2021). Looking at the study overall: Collaborator samples came from the United States, Italy and Spain and covered acute and convalescent phases of COVID-19. Deeply sampled blood TCRbeta repertoires from subjects exposed to, actively infected with, or recovered from COVID-19 were included in the dataset. The repertoires were released in a freely available public database meant as a resource for research on the immune response to SARS-CoV-2. The samples were drawn from the first 160 participants of the ongoing ImmuneRACE study and from 1,254 subjects provided by 6 global collaborators. The material from the prospective study consisted of cDNA or gDNA derived from T cells, B-cell-depleted T cells, or PBMCs. A de-identified subject ID, COVID-19 status, age in years and sex were almost always included in the sample metadata. Where available, HLA class I and class II types were taken from metadata supplied by the sample provider and were not determined by assay-based typing.

TCRbeta CDR3 regions were amplified from genomic DNA by means of the immunoSEQ Assay, a bias-controlled multiplex PCR. Per the source publication's procedure: Nucleated cell counts per sample were estimated from amplification of reference gene primers within the assay. To quantify the absolute abundance of each unique TCRbeta CDR3 rearrangement, sequence reads were collapsed and filtered. For each sample, productive Simpson clonality was calculated by taking the square root of Simpson's diversity index across productive rearrangements. TCRdb took over this immuneACCESS table, retaining in-frame rearrangements with V and J assigned. Such tables are incomplete; in checked studies, under half of the missing clones stem from an unresolved V gene, and the remainder is unexplained. That table gives V, J and clone size, and the DNA gave D and trimming. Within this sample are around 140,000 clones, with 70% to 85% of them counted one time only. The ten top clones hold more than 8.5% of the sample.

General findings and caveats noted by the study authors: Clinical and demographic metadata were provided uncurated, with the amount varying by source and participant.

The collaborating institutions used their own protocols to collect whole blood in K2EDTA tubes. For TCRbeta analysis, collaborators shipped samples in one of three forms: frozen whole blood, isolated PBMCs, or DNA extracted from either of those sample types. Trimming removed 5 bases from V and 4 bases from J; the gene matches leave 4 bases unexplained. Looking up the germline V gene yields CDR1 WSHSY and CDR2 SAAADI. The CDR3 runs 14 amino acids, cysteine and phenylalanine included. Left in the record is the CDR3 DNA by itself, 42 bases read in frame from the first base. The specimen was peripheral blood. This sequence uses TRBV10-2 and TRBJ1-3; TRBD1 lines up with 8 middle nucleotides. The TCR comes from a man in his 60s with active or convalescent COVID-19. The DNA sequence is given as TGCGCCAGCAGTAGGGGACAGGACGGAAACACCATATATTTT. Its translation reads: CASSRGQDGNTIYF.